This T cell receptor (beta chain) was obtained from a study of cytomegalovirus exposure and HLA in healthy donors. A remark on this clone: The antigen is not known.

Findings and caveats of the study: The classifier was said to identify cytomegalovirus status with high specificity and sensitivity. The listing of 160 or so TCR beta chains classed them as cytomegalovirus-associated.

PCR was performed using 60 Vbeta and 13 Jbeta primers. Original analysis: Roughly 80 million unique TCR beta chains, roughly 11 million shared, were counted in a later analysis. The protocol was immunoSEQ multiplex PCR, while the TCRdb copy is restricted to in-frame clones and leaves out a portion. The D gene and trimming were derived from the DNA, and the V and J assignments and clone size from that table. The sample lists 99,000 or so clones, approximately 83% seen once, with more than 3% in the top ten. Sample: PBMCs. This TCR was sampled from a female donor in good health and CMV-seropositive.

The CDR3 bases are TGTGCCAGCAGACTAATCCCGGGACAGGGGAGGATGGAGCAGTACTTC. This translates into CASRLIPGQGRMEQYF. The V call is TRBV28, the J call TRBJ2-7; 10 bases align to TRBD1. CDR1 MDHEN and CDR2 SYDVKM come from the germline V gene. CDR3 length: 16 residues. V lost 6 bases and J lost 7; bases outside the gene matches: 15.